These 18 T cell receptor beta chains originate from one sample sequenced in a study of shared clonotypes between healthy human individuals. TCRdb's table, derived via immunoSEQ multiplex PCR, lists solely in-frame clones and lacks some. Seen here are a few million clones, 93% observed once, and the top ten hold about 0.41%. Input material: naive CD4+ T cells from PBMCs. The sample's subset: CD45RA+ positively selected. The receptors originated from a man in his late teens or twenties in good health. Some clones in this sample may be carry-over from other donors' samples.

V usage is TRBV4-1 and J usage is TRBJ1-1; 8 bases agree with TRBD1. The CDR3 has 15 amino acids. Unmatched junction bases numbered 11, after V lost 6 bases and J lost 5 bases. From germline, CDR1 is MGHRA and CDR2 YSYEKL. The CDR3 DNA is TGCGCCAGCAGGGTCCAAGGACAGGGTGAAACTGAAGCTTTCTTT. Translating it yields CASRVQGQGETEAFF.

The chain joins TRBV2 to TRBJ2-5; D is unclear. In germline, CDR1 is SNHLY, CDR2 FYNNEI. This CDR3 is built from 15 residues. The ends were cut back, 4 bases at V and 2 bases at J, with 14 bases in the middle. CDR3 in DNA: TGTGCCAGCAGTGGAATCCGGATAATGCAAGAGACCCAGTACTTC. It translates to CASSGIRIMQETQYF. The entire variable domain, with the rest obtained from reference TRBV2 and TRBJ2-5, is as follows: EPEVTQTPSHQVTQMGQEVILRCVPISNHLYFYWYRQILGQKVEFLVSFYNNEISEKSEIFDDQFSVERPDGSNFTLKIRSTKLEDSAMYFCASSGIRIMQETQYFGPGTRLLVL.

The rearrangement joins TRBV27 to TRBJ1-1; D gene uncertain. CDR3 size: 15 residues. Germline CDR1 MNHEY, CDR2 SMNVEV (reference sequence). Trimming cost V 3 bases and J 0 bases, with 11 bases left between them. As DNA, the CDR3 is TGTGCCAGCAGTTTTCTCGACCTGGTGAACACTGAAGCTTTCTTT. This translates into CASSFLDLVNTEAFF.

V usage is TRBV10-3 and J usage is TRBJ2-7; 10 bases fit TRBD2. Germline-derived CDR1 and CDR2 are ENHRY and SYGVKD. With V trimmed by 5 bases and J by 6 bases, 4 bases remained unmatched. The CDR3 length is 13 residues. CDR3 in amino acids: CAISSASGSEQYF. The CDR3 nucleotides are TGTGCCATCAGTTCCGCTAGCGGGAGCGAGCAGTACTTC.

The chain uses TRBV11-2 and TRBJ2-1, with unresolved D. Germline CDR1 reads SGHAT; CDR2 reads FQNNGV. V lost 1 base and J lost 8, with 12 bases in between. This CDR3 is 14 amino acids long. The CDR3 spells CASSLVVSGDEQFF. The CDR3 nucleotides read TGTGCCAGCAGCTTAGTCGTGAGTGGAGATGAGCAGTTCTTC.

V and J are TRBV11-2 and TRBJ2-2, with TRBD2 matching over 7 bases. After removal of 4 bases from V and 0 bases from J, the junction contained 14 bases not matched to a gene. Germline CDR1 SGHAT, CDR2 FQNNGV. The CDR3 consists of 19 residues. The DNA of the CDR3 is TGTGCCAGCAGCTCCCTCCCTTGGCGGGGGAGCGCGAACACCGGGGAGCTGTTTTTT. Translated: CASSSLPWRGSANTGELFF.

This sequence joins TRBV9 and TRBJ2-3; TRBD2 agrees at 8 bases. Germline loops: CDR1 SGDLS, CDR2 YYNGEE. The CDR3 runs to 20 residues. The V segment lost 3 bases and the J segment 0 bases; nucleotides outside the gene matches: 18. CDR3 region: CASSAPKGTRGNPSTDTQYF. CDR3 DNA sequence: TGTGCCAGCAGCGCCCCGAAGGGGACTAGGGGGAATCCTAGCACAGATACGCAGTATTTT.

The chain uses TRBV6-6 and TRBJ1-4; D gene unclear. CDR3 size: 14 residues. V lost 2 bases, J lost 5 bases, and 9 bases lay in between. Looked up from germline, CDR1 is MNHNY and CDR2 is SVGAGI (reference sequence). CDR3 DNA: TGTGCCAGCAGTTACATCGGGGAGAATGAAAAACTGTTTTTT. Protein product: CASSYIGENEKLFF.

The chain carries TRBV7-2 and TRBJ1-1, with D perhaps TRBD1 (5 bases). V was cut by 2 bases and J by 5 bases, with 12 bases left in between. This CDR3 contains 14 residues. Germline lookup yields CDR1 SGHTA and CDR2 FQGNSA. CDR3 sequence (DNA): TGTGCCAGCAGCTTACCCGACAGTCGGACTGAAGCTTTCTTT. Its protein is CASSLPDSRTEAFF.

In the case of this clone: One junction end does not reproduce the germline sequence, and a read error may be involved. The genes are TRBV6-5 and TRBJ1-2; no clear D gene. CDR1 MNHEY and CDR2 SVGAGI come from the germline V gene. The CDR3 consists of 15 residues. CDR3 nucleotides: TGTGCCAGCAGAGACCCCACGGGAGGATCCTATGGCCACACCTTC. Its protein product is CASRDPTGGSYGHTF.

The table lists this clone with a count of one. CDR3 amino acids: CASGQGAGGADTQYF. The CDR3 region has the DNA TGTGCCAGCGGACAGGGAGCGGGAGGAGCAGATACGCAGTATTTT. V gene TRBV7-9 combines with J gene TRBJ2-3, with a weak D call TRBD2 (9 bases). This CDR3 contains 15 residues. Trimming took off 8 bases at V and 4 bases at J, with 19 bases between the two ends. CDR1 and CDR2 (germline): SEHNR, FQNEAQ (reference sequence).

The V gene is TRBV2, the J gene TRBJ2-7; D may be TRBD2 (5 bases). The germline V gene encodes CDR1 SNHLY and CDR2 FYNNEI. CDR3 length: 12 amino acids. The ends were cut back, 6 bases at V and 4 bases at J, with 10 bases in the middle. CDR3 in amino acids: CASRDLEYEQYF. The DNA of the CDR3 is TGTGCCAGCAGGGACTTAGAATACGAGCAGTACTTC. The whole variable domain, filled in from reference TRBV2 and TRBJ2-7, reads EPEVTQTPSHQVTQMGQEVILRCVPISNHLYFYWYRQILGQKVEFLVSFYNNEISEKSEIFDDQFSVERPDGSNFTLKIRSTKLEDSAMYFCASRDLEYEQYFGPGTRLTVT.

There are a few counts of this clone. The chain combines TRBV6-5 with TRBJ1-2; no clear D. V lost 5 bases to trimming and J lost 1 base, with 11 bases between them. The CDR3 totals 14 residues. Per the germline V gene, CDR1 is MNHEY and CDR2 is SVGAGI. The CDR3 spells CASSRLQLNYGYTF. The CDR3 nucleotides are TGTGCCAGCAGTAGGCTGCAGCTTAACTATGGCTACACCTTC.

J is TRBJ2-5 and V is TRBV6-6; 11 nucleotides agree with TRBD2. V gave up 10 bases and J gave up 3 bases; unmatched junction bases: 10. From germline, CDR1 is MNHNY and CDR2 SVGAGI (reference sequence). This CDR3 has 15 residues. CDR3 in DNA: TGTGCCACCGGGACTAGCGGCTTTAATAAAGAGACCCAGTACTTC. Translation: CATGTSGFNKETQYF.

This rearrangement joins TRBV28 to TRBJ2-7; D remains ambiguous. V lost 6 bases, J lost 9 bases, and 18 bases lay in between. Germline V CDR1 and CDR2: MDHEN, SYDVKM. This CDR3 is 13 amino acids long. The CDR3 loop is CASSSPLIGRQYF. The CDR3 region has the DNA TGTGCCAGCAGCTCGCCCCTTATTGGCAGGCAGTACTTC.

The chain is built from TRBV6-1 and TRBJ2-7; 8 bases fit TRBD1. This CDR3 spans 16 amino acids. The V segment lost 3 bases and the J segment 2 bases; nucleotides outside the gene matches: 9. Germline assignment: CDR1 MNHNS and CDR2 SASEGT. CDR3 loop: CASSEGWTGSTYEQYF. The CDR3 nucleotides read TGTGCCAGCAGTGAGGGCTGGACAGGGAGCACCTACGAGCAGTACTTC.

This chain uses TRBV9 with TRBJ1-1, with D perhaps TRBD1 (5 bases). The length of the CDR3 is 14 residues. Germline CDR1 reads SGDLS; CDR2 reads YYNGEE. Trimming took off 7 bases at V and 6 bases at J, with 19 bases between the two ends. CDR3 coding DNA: TGTGCCAGCTCGAACCGGGACGTCGTGTCTGAAGCTTTCTTT. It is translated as CASSNRDVVSEAFF.

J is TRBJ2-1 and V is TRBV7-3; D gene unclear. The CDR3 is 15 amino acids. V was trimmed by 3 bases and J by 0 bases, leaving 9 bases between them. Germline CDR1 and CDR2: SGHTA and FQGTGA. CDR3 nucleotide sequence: TGTGCCAGCAGCTTGGACCAGAGCTCCTACAATGAGCAGTTCTTC. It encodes CASSLDQSSYNEQFF.